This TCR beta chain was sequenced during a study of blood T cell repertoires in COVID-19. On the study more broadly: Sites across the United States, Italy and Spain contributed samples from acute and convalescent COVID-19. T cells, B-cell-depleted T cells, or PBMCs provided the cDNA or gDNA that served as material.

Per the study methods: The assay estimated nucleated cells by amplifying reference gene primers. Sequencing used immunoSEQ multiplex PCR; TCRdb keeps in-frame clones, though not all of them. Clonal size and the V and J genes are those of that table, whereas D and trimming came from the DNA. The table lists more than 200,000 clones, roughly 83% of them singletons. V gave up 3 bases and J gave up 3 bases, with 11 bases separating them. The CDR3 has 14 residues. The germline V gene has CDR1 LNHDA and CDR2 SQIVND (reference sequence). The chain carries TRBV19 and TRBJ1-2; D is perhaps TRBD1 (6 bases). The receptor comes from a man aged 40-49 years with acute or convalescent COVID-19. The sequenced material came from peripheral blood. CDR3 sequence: CASSIVGADYGYTF. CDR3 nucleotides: TGTGCCAGTAGTATTGTGGGGGCGGACTATGGCTACACCTTC.